The 11 T cell receptor beta chains presented below share a single source sample, sequenced in a study of cytomegalovirus exposure and HLA in healthy donors. Amplification used 60 Vbeta primers and 13 Jbeta primers. This table comes from immunoSEQ multiplex PCR, and its TCRdb copy is limited to in-frame clones, with some not included. Among some 91,000 clones, approximately 78% were seen once, and the ten largest hold 0.6% to 0.95%. The sample comprised PBMCs. These receptors came from a woman aged 60-75 years in good health and CMV-seronegative.

This clone appeared once. This chain links TRBV7-8 with TRBJ2-7; TRBD2 agrees at 9 bases. Germline V gives CDR1 SGHVS, CDR2 FQNEAQ. Losses at the gene ends were 5 bases for V and 7 bases for J; bases not matched to a gene: 15. The CDR3 consists of 16 residues. The CDR3 nucleotides are TGTGCCAGCAGCACCTTAGGAGCGGGGGGAGCGGGAGAGCAGTACTTC. Protein sequence: CASSTLGAGGAGEQYF.

The chain couples TRBV18 to TRBJ2-3; TRBD2 might be the D (5 bases). The V end was cut by 3 bases, the J end by 8 bases, with 18 bases between. Germline lookup yields CDR1 KGHSH and CDR2 LQKENI. The CDR3 totals 15 residues. The CDR3 loop is CASSPSPAKEGTQYF. The DNA of the CDR3 is TGTGCCAGCTCACCGAGCCCCGCGAAAGAGGGTACGCAGTATTTT. Supplemented by reference TRBV18 and TRBJ2-3, the full variable domain reads NAGVMQNPRHLVRRRGQEARLRCSPMKGHSHVYWYRQLPEEGLKFMVYLQKENIIDESGMPKERFSAEFPKEGPSILRIQQVVRGDSAAYFCASSPSPAKEGTQYFGPGTRLTVL.

The chain uses TRBV29-1 and TRBJ1-2; 7 bases agree with TRBD1. The CDR3 consists of 13 residues. Germline V gene lookup returns CDR1 SQVTM and CDR2 ANQGSEA. V was clipped by 7 bases and J by 2 bases; unmatched bases: 7. The DNA of the CDR3 is TGCAGCGGCCAAGGACAGGACAACTATGGCTACACCTTC. This gives the protein CSGQGQDNYGYTF.

The chain employs TRBV25-1 and TRBJ1-5; 8 bases map to TRBD1. Trimming cost V 4 bases and J 7 bases; bases outside gene matches: 6. CDR3 length: 14 amino acids. Germline V CDR1 and CDR2: MGHDK, SYGVNS. The CDR3, as DNA: TGTGCCAGCAGTGCACAGGGGGTAGAGCAGCCCCAGCATTTT. The encoded protein is CASSAQGVEQPQHF.

V and J are TRBV5-1 and TRBJ2-3, with 7 nucleotides matching TRBD2. Germline trimming cut 0 bases from V and 4 bases from J; bases unmatched to any gene: 5. The CDR3 has 15 amino acids. Germline lookup yields CDR1 SGHRS and CDR2 YFSETQ. CDR3 in amino acids: CASSLVGGRADTQYF. CDR3 nucleotide sequence: TGCGCCAGCAGCTTGGTGGGGGGGAGGGCAGATACGCAGTATTTT.

This clone has more than one count but fewer than ten. This chain links TRBV6-1 with TRBJ2-6; TRBD1 is a possible D gene (5 bases). The length of the CDR3 is 18 residues. V lost 4 bases and J 2 bases, leaving 18 bases between the germline ends. Per germline, CDR1 MNHNS and CDR2 SASEGT. The CDR3 DNA reads as TGTGCCAGCAGTGCCTCGGCCCTTGTAGGGGCTGGGGCCAACGTCCTGACTTTC. Its translation: CASSASALVGAGANVLTF.

This clone has a single count. The chain uses TRBV9 and TRBJ1-1; tentatively, D is TRBD1 (5 bases). V shed 1 base and J shed 5 bases, with 12 bases lying between them. This CDR3 comprises 14 residues. CDR1 SGDLS and CDR2 YYNGEE come from the germline V gene. CDR3 loop: CASSVFGGETEAFF. The CDR3 nucleotides read TGTGCCAGCAGCGTATTCGGGGGGGAAACTGAAGCTTTCTTT. The entire variable domain, with the rest obtained from reference TRBV9 and TRBJ1-1, is as follows: DSGVTQTPKHLITATGQRVTLRCSPRSGDLSVYWYQQSLDQGLQFLIQYYNGEERAKGNILERFSAQQFPDLHSELNLSSLELGDSALYFCASSVFGGETEAFFGQGTRLTVV.

This clone was found once. The CDR3: CASSLLSAGEQFF. CDR3 DNA sequence: TGTGCCAGCAGCTTATTGAGTGCGGGTGAGCAGTTCTTC. The J gene is TRBJ2-1, the V gene TRBV7-2, with a weak D call TRBD2 (5 bases). Germline lookup yields CDR1 SGHTA and CDR2 FQGNSA. The V end lost 2 bases, the J end lost 9 bases, and 11 bases lay between the germline ends. The CDR3 runs 13 residues.

The J gene is TRBJ1-5, the V gene TRBV4-3; tentative D call: TRBD1 (5 bases). The germline V gene encodes CDR1 LGHNA and CDR2 YSLEER. Trimming stripped 0 bases from V and 6 bases from J, with 15 bases between. CDR3 size: 16 residues. This chain's CDR3 is CASSQDFGQGTQPQHF. As DNA, the CDR3 is TGCGCCAGCAGCCAAGACTTTGGGCAGGGAACTCAGCCCCAGCATTTT.

The CDR3 region is CASSSSAGKETQYF. The CDR3 DNA sequence: TGTGCCAGCAGTTCCTCGGCGGGGAAAGAGACCCAGTACTTC. The J gene is TRBJ2-5, the V gene TRBV6-5; D may be TRBD2 (6 bases). Germline lookup yields CDR1 MNHEY and CDR2 SVGAGI. This CDR3 comprises 14 residues. The V gene lost 4 bases and the J gene lost 3 bases, with 12 bases spanning the gap.

The gene calls are TRBV28 and TRBJ2-7; tentative D call: TRBD2 (5 bases). There are 12 residues in the CDR3. V was pared by 6 bases and J by 5 bases, with 11 bases between. CDR1 MDHEN and CDR2 SYDVKM come from the germline V gene. The CDR3 loop is CASSRDSHEQYF. The CDR3 nucleotides read TGTGCCAGCAGCCGGGATAGCCACGAGCAGTACTTC.